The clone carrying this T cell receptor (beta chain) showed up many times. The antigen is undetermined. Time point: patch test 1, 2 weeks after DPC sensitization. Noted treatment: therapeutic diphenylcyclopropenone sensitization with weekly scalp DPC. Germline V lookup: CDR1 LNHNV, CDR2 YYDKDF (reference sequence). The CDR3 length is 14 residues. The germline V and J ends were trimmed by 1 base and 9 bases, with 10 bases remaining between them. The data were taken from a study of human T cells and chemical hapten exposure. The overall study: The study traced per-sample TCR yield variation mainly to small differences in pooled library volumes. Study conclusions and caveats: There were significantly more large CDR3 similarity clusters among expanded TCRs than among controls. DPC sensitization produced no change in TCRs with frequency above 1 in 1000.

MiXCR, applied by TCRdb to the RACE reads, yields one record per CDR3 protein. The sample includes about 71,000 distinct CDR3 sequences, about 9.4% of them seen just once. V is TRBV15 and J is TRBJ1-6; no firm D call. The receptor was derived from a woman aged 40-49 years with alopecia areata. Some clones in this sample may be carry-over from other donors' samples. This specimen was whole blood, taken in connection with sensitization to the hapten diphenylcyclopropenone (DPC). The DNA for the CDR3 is TGTGCCACCAGCAGAGTTTCCAGTACTTCACCCCTCCACTTT. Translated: CATSRVSSTSPLHF.